This T cell receptor (beta chain) emerged from a study of blood T cell repertoires in COVID-19. Study at large: Samples came from the United States, Italy and Spain, spanning acute and convalescent COVID-19.

The method was immunoSEQ multiplex PCR; TCRdb's version includes in-frame clones alone and lacks a portion of them. The table records 300,000 or so clones, 90% of them present only once. Sequenced material: peripheral blood. This sequence was found in a woman in her forties with acute or convalescent COVID-19.

The CDR3 sequence is CASSFPRNTGELFF. CDR3 DNA: TGTGCCAGCTCCTTTCCCAGGAACACCGGGGAGCTGTTTTTT. This sequence joins TRBV18 and TRBJ2-2; D is unresolved. The CDR3 totals 14 residues. Germline CDR1 and CDR2: KGHSH and LQKENI. The ends were cut back, 6 bases at V and 1 base at J, with 9 bases in the middle.